This T cell receptor beta chain was recorded in a study of lymphopenia after photon versus proton radiotherapy. Study results and caveats: After lymphocyte nadir, photon-treated repertoires showed oligoclonal expansion, especially CD8+ Temra. In patients who died, overall survival fell as post-nadir TCR diversity dropped more.

On this clone itself: Its target is not known.

The assay was immunoSEQ multiplex PCR, and TCRdb's table has in-frame clones only and misses some. The sample lists about 65,000 clones, about 90% occurring once. Per germline, CDR1 SGHRS and CDR2 YFSETQ. This CDR3 spans 14 amino acids. After removal of 4 bases from V and 7 bases from J, the junction contained 4 bases not matched to a gene. The genes are TRBV5-1 and TRBJ2-2; 10 positions agree with TRBD1. Sequencing was performed on peripheral blood, taken from a patient treated with proton-based radiotherapy. This TCR was recovered from a man older than 75 with esophageal cancer. CDR3 protein: CASSRDRGYGELFF. CDR3 coding DNA: TGCGCCAGCAGCCGGGACAGGGGATACGGGGAGCTGTTTTTT.